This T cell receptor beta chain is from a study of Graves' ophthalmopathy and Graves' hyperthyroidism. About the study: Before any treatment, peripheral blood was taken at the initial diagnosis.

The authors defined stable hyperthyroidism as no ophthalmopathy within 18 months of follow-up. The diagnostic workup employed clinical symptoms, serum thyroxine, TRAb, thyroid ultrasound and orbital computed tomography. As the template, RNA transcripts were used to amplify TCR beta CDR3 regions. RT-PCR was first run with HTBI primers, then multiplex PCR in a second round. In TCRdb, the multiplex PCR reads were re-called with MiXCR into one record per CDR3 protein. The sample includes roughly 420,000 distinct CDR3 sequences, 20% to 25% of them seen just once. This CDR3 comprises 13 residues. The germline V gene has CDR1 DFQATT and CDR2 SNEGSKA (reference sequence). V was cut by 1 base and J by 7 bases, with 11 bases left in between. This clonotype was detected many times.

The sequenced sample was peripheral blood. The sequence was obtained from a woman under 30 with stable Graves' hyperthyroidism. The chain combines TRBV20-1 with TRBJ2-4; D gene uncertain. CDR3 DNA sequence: TGCAGTGCTAGAGCCCCCCGGGTTAACATTCAGTACTTC. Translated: CSARAPRVNIQYF.